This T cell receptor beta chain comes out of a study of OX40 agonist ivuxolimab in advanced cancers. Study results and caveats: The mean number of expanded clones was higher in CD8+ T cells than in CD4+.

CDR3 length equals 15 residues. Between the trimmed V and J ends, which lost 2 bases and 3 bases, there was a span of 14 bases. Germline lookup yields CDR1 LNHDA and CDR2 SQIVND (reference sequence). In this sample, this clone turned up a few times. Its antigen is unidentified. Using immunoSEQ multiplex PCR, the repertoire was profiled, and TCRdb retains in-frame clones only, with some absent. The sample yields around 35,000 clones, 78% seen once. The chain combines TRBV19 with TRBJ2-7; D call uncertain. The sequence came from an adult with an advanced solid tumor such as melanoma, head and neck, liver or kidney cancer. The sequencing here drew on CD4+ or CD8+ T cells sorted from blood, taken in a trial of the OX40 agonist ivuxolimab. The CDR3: CASSINAVAGYEQYF. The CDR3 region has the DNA TGTGCCAGTAGTATAAATGCAGTTGCTGGCTACGAGCAGTACTTC.